The 4 T cell receptor beta chains listed next were all sequenced from one sample in a study of T-cell reconstitution after alpha-beta-depleted transplantation in children. Unique molecular identifiers were used in preparing the TCRbeta library. MiXCR, run by TCRdb on the PCR reads, gives a single entry per CDR3 protein. The sample has just over 70,000 distinct CDR3 sequences; around 6.6% are singletons. Material: PBMCs from the stem cell graft donor, obtained from the stem cell graft. These receptors were collected from a human donor who donated a stem cell graft to a child with acute lymphoblastic leukemia.

This clonotype was seen a few times. V and J are TRBV20-1 and TRBJ2-5; weak D call: TRBD1 (6 bases). The CDR3 runs to 14 residues. CDR1 is DFQATT and CDR2 is SNEGSKA in the germline V gene (reference sequence). V lost 0 bases and J 7 bases, leaving 15 bases between the germline ends. For the CDR3, the DNA is TGCAGTGCTAGAGATCGACAGGCGAGAGTGACCCAGTACTTC. It is translated as CSARDRQARVTQYF.

By frequency in the sample, this clonotype is medium-sized. The V call is TRBV5-1, the J call TRBJ2-1; D is unresolved. The germline gives CDR1 SGHRS, CDR2 YFSETQ. Trimming left V 3 bases short and J 10 bases short, with 8 bases between. This CDR3 region has 11 residues. The CDR3 nucleotides read TGCGCCAGCAGCTCCGGCCTGGAGCAGTTCTTC. It yields the protein CASSSGLEQFF.

V is TRBV11-2 and J is TRBJ2-3; 9 nucleotides align to TRBD2. The CDR3 has 17 residues. CDR1 SGHAT and CDR2 FQNNGV come from the germline V gene. The junction had 12 bases not matched to a gene; V was cut back by 4 bases and J by 4 bases. As DNA, the CDR3 is TGTGCCAGCAGCTCCCGAGAGGCGGGAGGGCCCGCAGATACGCAGTATTTT. This encodes CASSSREAGGPADTQYF. The entire variable domain, with the rest obtained from reference TRBV11-2 and TRBJ2-3, is as follows: EAGVAQSPRYKIIEKRQSVAFWCNPISGHATLYWYQQILGQGPKLLIQFQNNGVVDDSQLPKDRFSAERLKGVDSTLKIQPAKLEDSAVYLCASSSREAGGPADTQYFGPGTRLTVL.

This clonotype occurred many times. The CDR3 DNA follows: TGTGCCAGCACCTACCGGGACAGGGGAAACATTCAGTACTTC. Its protein product is CASTYRDRGNIQYF. The chain recombines TRBV12-3 or TRBV12-4 with TRBJ2-4; 10 bases map to TRBD1. The J segment lost 6 bases and the V segment lost 7 bases, leaving 6 bases of the junction unmatched. The CDR3 has 14 residues.